The 10 T cell receptor beta chains given below trace back to one sample, sequenced in a study of OX40 agonist ivuxolimab in advanced cancers. TCRdb's table, derived via immunoSEQ multiplex PCR, lists solely in-frame clones and lacks some. Of under 100,000 clones listed, over 75% were seen once; the top ten hold 0.72%. The material was CD4+ or CD8+ T cells sorted from blood, obtained in a trial of the OX40 agonist ivuxolimab. All receptors derive from an adult with an advanced solid tumor such as melanoma, head and neck, liver or kidney cancer.

The rearrangement links TRBV2 to TRBJ2-1, with D perhaps TRBD2 (5 bases). Germline V gene data show CDR1 as SNHLY and CDR2 as FYNNEI. V lost 6 bases, J lost 2 bases, and 17 bases lay in between. CDR3 length equals 16 residues. The CDR3 DNA is TGTGCCAGCAGCAGCCTTGGGAGAGGCCCCTACAATGAGCAGTTCTTC. This translates into CASSSLGRGPYNEQFF.

As DNA, the CDR3 is TGTGCCAGCAGTGACTCGAGACTAGCGGGCGACAATGAGCAGTTCTTC. Its translation is CASSDSRLAGDNEQFF. The chain has TRBV6-4 and TRBJ2-1; 10 bases are a match to TRBD2. With 0 bases clipped from V and 5 bases from J, the junction kept 4 bases outside the gene matches. The CDR3 is 16 residues long. Germline V gene data show CDR1 as MRHNA and CDR2 as SNTAGT.

The chain uses TRBV6-6 and TRBJ1-2; D is unclear. Germline V gives CDR1 MNHNY, CDR2 SVGAGI (reference sequence). The CDR3 covers 13 residues. Trimming shortened V by 7 bases and J by 0 bases, and 9 bases separated the two germline ends. In DNA, the CDR3 is TGTGCCAGCACTCGGAATGCTAACTATGGCTACACCTTC. As protein: CASTRNANYGYTF.

The chain couples TRBV18 to TRBJ2-3; no firm D call. This CDR3 is built from 13 residues. Trimming shortened V by 5 bases and J by 2 bases, and 8 bases separated the two germline ends. The germline V gene encodes CDR1 KGHSH and CDR2 LQKENI. The CDR3 DNA sequence: TGTGCCAGCTCATTCAGCGCCACAGATACGCAGTATTTT. Its protein product is CASSFSATDTQYF. Looking up the rest from reference TRBV18 and TRBJ2-3 gives the full variable domain: NAGVMQNPRHLVRRRGQEARLRCSPMKGHSHVYWYRQLPEEGLKFMVYLQKENIIDESGMPKERFSAEFPKEGPSILRIQQVVRGDSAAYFCASSFSATDTQYFGPGTRLTVL.

The gene calls are TRBV20-1 and TRBJ1-1; D is possibly TRBD1 (5 bases). V lost 4 bases to trimming and J lost 4 bases, with 7 bases between them. Germline values: CDR1 DFQATT, CDR2 SNEGSKA (reference sequence). The CDR3 runs 11 residues. The CDR3 bases are TGCAGTGCTACAGGGCCCACTGAAGCTTTCTTT. Translation: CSATGPTEAFF.

The V call is TRBV7-6, the J call TRBJ1-6; 8 bases agree with TRBD1. J lost 5 bases, V lost 1 base, and 4 bases had no gene match. Germline V gene data show CDR1 as SGHVS and CDR2 as FNYEAQ. This CDR3 is 16 amino acids long. The DNA for the CDR3 is TGTGCCAGCAGCTTAGGGACAGGGCACCATAATTCACCCCTCCACTTT. Protein: CASSLGTGHHNSPLHF.

The rearrangement joins TRBV11-2 to TRBJ1-4; TRBD1 matches at 8 bases. Trimming took 1 base from V and 7 from J; bases not matched to a gene: 5. CDR3 length: 15 amino acids. Germline CDR1 reads SGHAT; CDR2 reads FQNNGV. CDR3 coding DNA: TGTGCCAGCAGCTTAGTCCAGGGGGCGGGTGAAAAACTGTTTTTT. Translated, it gives CASSLVQGAGEKLFF.

The V gene is TRBV7-2, the J gene TRBJ2-1, with D possibly TRBD2 on 6 matching bases. The CDR3 covers 14 residues. V was clipped by 5 bases and J by 6 bases, with 14 bases between them. The V gene's germline CDR1 is SGHTA and CDR2 FQGNSA. CDR3 sequence: CASSTLLTSNEQFF. The CDR3 nucleotides read TGTGCCAGCAGCACCTTGCTGACTAGCAATGAGCAGTTCTTC.

The rearrangement uses TRBV27 and TRBJ2-6; D is ambiguous. The ends were cut back, 0 bases at V and 0 bases at J, with 6 bases in the middle. The V gene's germline CDR1 is MNHEY and CDR2 SMNVEV (reference sequence). There are 16 residues in the CDR3. CDR3 region: CASSLSISSGANVLTF. CDR3 nucleotide sequence: TGTGCCAGCAGTTTATCGATATCCTCTGGGGCCAACGTCCTGACTTTC.

The rearrangement links TRBV18 to TRBJ2-2; D unclear. The CDR3 covers 13 residues. CDR1 and CDR2 from the germline V gene are KGHSH and LQKENI. V was cut by 3 bases and J by 4 bases, with 6 bases left in between. The CDR3 nucleotides read TGTGCCAGCTCACCGATTACCACCGGGGAGCTGTTTTTT. Residues: CASSPITTGELFF.